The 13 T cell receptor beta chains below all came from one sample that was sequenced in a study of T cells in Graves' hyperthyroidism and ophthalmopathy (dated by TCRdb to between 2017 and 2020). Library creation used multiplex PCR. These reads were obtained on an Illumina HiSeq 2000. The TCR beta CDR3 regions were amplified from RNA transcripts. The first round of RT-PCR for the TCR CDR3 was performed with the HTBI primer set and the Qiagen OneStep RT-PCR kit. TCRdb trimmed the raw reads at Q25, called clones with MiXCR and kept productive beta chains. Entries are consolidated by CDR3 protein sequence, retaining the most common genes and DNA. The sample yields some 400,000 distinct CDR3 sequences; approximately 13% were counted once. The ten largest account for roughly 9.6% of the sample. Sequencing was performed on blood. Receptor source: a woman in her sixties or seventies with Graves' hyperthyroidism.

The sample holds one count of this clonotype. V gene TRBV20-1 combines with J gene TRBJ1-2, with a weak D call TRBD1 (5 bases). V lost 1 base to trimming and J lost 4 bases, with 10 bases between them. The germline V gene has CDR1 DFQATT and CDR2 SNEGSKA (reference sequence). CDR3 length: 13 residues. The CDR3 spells CSARVAGSYGYTF. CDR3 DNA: TGCAGTGCTAGAGTAGCAGGGTCCTATGGCTACACCTTC.

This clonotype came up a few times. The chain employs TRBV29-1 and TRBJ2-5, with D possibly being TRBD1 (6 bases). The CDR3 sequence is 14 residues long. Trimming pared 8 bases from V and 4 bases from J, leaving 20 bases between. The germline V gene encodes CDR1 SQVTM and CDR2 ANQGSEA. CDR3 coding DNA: TGCAGCTCGCAAAGAACAGGGCTCGGAGAGACCCAGTACTTC. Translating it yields CSSQRTGLGETQYF.

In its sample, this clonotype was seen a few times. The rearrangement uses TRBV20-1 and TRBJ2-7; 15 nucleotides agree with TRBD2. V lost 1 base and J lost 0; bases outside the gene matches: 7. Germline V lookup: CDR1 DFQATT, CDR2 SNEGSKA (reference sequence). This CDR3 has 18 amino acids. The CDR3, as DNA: TGCAGTGCTAGAGCGCCCGGACTAGCGGGAGGGGGCTCCTACGAGCAGTACTTC. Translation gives CSARAPGLAGGGSYEQYF.

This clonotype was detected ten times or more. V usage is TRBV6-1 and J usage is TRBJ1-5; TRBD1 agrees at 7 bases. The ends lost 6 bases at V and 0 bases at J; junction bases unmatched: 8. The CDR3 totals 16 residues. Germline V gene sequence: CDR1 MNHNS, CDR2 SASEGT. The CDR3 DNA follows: TGTGCCAGCAGGAACGACAGGGCATATAGCAATCAGCCCCAGCATTTT. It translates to CASRNDRAYSNQPQHF.

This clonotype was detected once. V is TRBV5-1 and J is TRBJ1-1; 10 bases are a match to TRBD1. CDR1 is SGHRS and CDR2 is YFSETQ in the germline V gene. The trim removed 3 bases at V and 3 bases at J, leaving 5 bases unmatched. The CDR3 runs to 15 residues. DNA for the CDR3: TGCGCCAGCAGCTCGGGACAGGGGCGGTACACTGAAGCTTTCTTT. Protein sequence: CASSSGQGRYTEAFF.

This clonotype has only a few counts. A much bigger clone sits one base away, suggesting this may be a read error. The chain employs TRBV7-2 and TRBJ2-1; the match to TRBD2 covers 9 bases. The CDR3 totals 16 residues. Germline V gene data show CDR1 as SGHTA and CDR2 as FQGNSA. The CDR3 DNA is TGTGCCAGCAGCTTAGTAGCTGGCGGGAGGGCGAGTGAGCAGCTCTTC. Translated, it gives CASSLVAGGRASEQLF.

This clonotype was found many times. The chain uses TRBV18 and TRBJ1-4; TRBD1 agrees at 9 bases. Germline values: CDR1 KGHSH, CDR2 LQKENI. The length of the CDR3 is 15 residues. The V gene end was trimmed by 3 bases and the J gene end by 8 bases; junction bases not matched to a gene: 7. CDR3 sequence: CASSPTGGAEEKLFF. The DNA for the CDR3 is TGTGCCAGCTCACCTACAGGGGGCGCAGAAGAAAAACTGTTTTTT.

CDR3 nucleotides: TGTGCCAGCAGTAGAACAGGGGCGGTTGGCTACACCTTC. Translation: CASSRTGAVGYTF. V and J are TRBV27 and TRBJ1-2; 7 nucleotides align to TRBD1. The junction had 7 bases not matched to a gene; V was cut back by 5 bases and J by 7 bases. Per germline, CDR1 MNHEY and CDR2 SMNVEV (reference sequence). The CDR3 has 13 amino acids.

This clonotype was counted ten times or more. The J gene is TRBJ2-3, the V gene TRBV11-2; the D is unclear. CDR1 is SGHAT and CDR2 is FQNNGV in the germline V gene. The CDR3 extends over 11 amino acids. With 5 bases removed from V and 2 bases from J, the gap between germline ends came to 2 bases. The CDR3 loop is CASSPTDTQYF. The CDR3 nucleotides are TGTGCCAGCAGCCCCACAGATACGCAGTATTTT.

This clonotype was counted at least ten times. The CDR3 DNA follows: TGTGCCAGCTCACCACTCGTCAGTAGCTCCTACAATGAGCAGTTCTTC. It encodes CASSPLVSSSYNEQFF. The V gene is TRBV18, the J gene TRBJ2-1; D call uncertain. The CDR3 length is 16 residues. Germline CDR1 reads KGHSH; CDR2 reads LQKENI. V dropped 1 base and J dropped 0 bases, with 10 bases sitting between them.

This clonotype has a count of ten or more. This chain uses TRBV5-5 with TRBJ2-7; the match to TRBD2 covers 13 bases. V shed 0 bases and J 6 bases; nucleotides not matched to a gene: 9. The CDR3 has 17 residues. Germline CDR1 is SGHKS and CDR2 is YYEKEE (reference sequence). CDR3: CASSLGPRLAGGGEQYF. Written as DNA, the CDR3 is TGTGCCAGCAGCTTGGGGCCCAGACTAGCGGGAGGTGGCGAGCAGTACTTC.

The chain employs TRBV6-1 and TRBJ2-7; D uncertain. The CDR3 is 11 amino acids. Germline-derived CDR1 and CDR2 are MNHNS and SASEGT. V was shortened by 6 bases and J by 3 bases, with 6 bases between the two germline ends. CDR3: CASRSIYEQYF. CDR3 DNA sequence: TGTGCCAGCAGATCAATCTACGAGCAGTACTTC.

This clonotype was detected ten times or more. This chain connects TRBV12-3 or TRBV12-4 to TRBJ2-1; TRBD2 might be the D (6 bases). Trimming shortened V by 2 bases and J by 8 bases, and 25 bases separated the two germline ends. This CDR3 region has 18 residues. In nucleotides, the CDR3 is TGTGCCAGCAGTTTAATCCCCCCCTCGGGCGGGGAGGTCTATGAGCAGTTCTTC. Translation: CASSLIPPSGGEVYEQFF.